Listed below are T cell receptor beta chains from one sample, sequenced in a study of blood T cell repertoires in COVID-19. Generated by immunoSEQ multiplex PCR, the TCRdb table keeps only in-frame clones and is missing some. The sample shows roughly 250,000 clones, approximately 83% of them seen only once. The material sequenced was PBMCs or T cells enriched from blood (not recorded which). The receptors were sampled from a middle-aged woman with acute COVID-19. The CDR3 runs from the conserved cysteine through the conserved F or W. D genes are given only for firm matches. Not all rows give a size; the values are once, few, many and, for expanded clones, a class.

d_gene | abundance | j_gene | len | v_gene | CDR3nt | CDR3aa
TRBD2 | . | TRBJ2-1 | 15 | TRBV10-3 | TGTGCCATCAGTGAGTATAGCGGGAGGACCAATGAGCAGTTCTTC | CAISEYSGRTNEQFF
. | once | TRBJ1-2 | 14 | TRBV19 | TGTGCCAGTAGTACCCCGGGACATGATTCGGGCTACACCTTC | CASSTPGHDSGYTF
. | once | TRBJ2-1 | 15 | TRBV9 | TGTGCCAGCAGCTCACTAGCAGGTCCCTACAATGAGCAGTTCTTC | CASSSLAGPYNEQFF
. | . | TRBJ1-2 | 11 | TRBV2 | TGTGCCAGCACCTACAACTATGGCTACACCTTC | CASTYNYGYTF
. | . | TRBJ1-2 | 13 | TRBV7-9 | TGTGCCAGCTTTGGGACAAATAACTATGGCTACACCTTC | CASFGTNNYGYTF
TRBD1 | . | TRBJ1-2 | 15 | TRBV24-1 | TGTGCCACCAGTGACAACAGGGGCGACTTCTATGGCTACACCTTC | CATSDNRGDFYGYTF
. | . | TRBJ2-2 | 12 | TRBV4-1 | TGCGCCAGCAGCCAACTCACCGGGGAGCTGTTTTTT | CASSQLTGELFF
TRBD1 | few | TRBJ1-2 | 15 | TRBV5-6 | TGTGCCAGCAGACTAGCCGCAGGGGGCAGCTATGGCTACACCTTC | CASRLAAGGSYGYTF
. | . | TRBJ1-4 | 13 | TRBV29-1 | TGCAGCGCAACAGGGATAAATAATGAAAAACTGTTTTTT | CSATGINNEKLFF
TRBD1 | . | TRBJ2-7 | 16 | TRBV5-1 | TGCGCCAGCAGTTCTGGCCGGGACAGGGACACCTACGAGCAGTACTTC | CASSSGRDRDTYEQYF
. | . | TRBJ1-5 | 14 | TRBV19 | TGTGCCAGTAGTCCCGGGGTGGACAATCAGCCCCAGCATTTT | CASSPGVDNQPQHF
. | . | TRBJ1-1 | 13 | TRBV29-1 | TGCAGCGTTCGATACAGGCAAAACACTGAAGCTTTCTTT | CSVRYRQNTEAFF
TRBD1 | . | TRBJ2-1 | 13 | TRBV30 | TGTGCCCGTGAGAGACAGGGACACAATGAGCAGTTCTTC | CARERQGHNEQFF
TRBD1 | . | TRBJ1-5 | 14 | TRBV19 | TGTGCCAGTAGAGACAGGGTCAGCAATCAGCCCCAGCATTTT | CASRDRVSNQPQHF
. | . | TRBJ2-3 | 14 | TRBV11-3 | TGTGCCAGCAGCTTAAGTTTCGTGGACAGTAGGAAGTATTTT | CASSLSFVDSRKYF
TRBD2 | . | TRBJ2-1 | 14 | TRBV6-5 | TGTGCCAGCAACCGACTAGCGGAGAACAATGAGCAGTTCTTC | CASNRLAENNEQFF
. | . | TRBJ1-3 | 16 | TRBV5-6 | TGTGCCAGCAGCCCCTCGGCAGGGAACTCTGGAAACACCATATATTTT | CASSPSAGNSGNTIYF
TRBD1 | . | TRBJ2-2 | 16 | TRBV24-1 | TGTGCCACCAGTGAGCCAGGGGGCGGGAACACCGGGGAGCTGTTTTTT | CATSEPGGGNTGELFF
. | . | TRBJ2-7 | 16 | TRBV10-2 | TGCGCCAGCAGTGTTCTATTAGGAGGGAGGTCCTACGAGCAGTACTTC | CASSVLLGGRSYEQYF
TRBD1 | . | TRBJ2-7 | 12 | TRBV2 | TGTGCCAGCAGTGACGGGACAGACGAGCAGTACTTC | CASSDGTDEQYF
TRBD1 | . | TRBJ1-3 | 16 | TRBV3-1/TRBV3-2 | TGTGCCAGCAGCCCTTCAGCCAGGGGGCCCGGAAACACCATATATTTT | CASSPSARGPGNTIYF
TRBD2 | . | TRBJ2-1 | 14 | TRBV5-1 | TGCGCCAGCAGAGCGGGATCGTCCTACAATGAGCAGTTCTTC | CASRAGSSYNEQFF
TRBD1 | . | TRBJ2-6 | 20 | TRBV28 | TGTGCCAGCAGTTTATATTTTGGACAGGGGTTCCCGGTTGGGGCCAACGTCCTGACTTTC | CASSLYFGQGFPVGANVLTF
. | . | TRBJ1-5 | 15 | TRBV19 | TGTGCCAGTAGTATGACAGGATATAGCAATCAGCCCCAGCATTTT | CASSMTGYSNQPQHF
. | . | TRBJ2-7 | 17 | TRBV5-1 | TGCGCCAGCAGCTCGGCCGCCCGGGGCGGGATTCCCTACGAGCAGTACTTC | CASSSAARGGIPYEQYF
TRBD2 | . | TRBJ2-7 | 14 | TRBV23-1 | TGCGCCAGCAGTCGACGGGAGGCGTTCTACGAGCAGTACTTC | CASSRREAFYEQYF
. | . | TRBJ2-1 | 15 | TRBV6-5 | TGTGCCAGCTGGGACTCCTTTAGCTCCTACAATGAGCAGTTCTTC | CASWDSFSSYNEQFF